These T cell receptor beta chains were read from a single sample in a study of tumor and adjacent non-tumor tissue in lung cancer. Each CDR3 protein is one row after TCRdb ran MiXCR on the multiplex PCR reads. The sample contains more than 90,000 distinct CDR3 sequences, roughly 70% of which appear only once. The material sequenced was lung tumor tissue. The receptor source for this set is a man in his sixties with non-small cell lung cancer. CDR3s include the opening cysteine and the closing phenylalanine or tryptophan.

J gene,V gene,CDR3 protein
TRBJ2-1,TRBV24-1,CSTSEGGTWAYNEQFF
TRBJ1-5,TRBV4-2,CASSQGVNLPQHF
TRBJ2-3,TRBV12-3/TRBV12-4,CTSHSSRGPPTDTQYF
TRBJ1-1,TRBV6-5,CASSYSSNTEAFF
TRBJ1-5,TRBV6-2/TRBV6-3,CVGSLRALGWPQHF
TRBJ1-1,TRBV4-1,CASSHASNTVAFF
TRBJ2-7,TRBV7-9,CASSQGGTDMLPFYEHYF
TRBJ1-3,TRBV6-5,CASRAYSGNTIYF
TRBJ2-1,TRBV11-2,CASNTTSGRARSTYEQFF
TRBJ1-6,TRBV28,CTSRREFSPLHF
TRBJ2-1,TRBV15,CATSTSVVTSGQNNEQFF
TRBJ2-7,TRBV6-6,CASRQRGASDEQYF
TRBJ2-3,TRBV29-1,CSAGTDMQYF
TRBJ2-2,TRBV6-6,CASTSPSNQGGLFWLFF
TRBJ1-5,TRBV6-1,CTSTPGLDSNLNQPQHF
TRBJ1-1,TRBV11-2,CASSLQGTGAFF
TRBJ1-5,TRBV12-3/TRBV12-4,CACRPGYSNQPQPF
TRBJ1-2,TRBV28,CTSSSIRRGQGSYGYTF
TRBJ2-1,TRBV11-2,CASCQRGSYNEQFF
TRBJ2-2,TRBV5-1,CASSLEGFPNTGELFF
TRBJ2-5,TRBV6-5,CTSSYLMTGRMETQYF
TRBJ2-7,TRBV20-1,CSARDSGAAYEQYF
TRBJ2-1,TRBV29-1,CSTGLVALGNEQFF
TRBJ2-1,TRBV11-2,CASSLVQGAYNEQFF
TRBJ2-7,TRBV7-9,CASSLSPGKGYEQYF
TRBJ1-5,TRBV6-6,CASRAFGRDQPQHF
TRBJ2-1,TRBV20-1,CSARTDRLSYNEQFF
TRBJ1-2,TRBV12-3/TRBV12-4,CASRVGQSHGYTF
TRBJ2-5,TRBV28,CANSLSAGNQETQYF
TRBJ2-3,TRBV5-6,CASSLEVAGIDTQYF
TRBJ1-2,TRBV2,CASSEAGTLFTF
TRBJ2-1,TRBV11-1,CASSLFSTGGGYEQFF
TRBJ1-3,TRBV11-2,CASSAPGTGYTIYF
TRBJ1-1,TRBV19,CASSIDRRAWDTEAFF
TRBJ2-1,TRBV7-2,CASSLAGTTNNEQFF
TRBJ2-1,TRBV12-3/TRBV12-4,CASGIAGGRRYNEQFF
TRBJ1-4,TRBV11-3,CASSRTVSGEKLFF
TRBJ2-1,TRBV7-8,CASSLGTSGRGSYNEQFF
TRBJ2-2,TRBV5-4,CASSFRANTGVLFF
TRBJ2-1,TRBV20-1,CSARITRVSEQFF
TRBJ1-5,TRBV28,CVSSFSGRAQPQHF
TRBJ2-7,TRBV11-2,CASSPPAGTPTYEQYF
TRBJ2-2,TRBV20-1,CSAISSGPNTGELFF
TRBJ2-1,TRBV11-2,CASTPHRGMVDEQFF
TRBJ2-1,TRBV6-1,CASSEGSGEEEQFF
TRBJ2-1,TRBV11-3,CASRLAGTYNNEQLF
TRBJ2-1,TRBV4-2,CAISQVQRSGGQDEQFF
TRBJ2-1,TRBV4-1,CASIQDDGSYNEQFF
TRBJ2-4,TRBV6-6,CASFHWRIQYF
TRBJ2-5,TRBV11-2,CVSSLHGLAIQATQYF
TRBJ1-1,TRBV6-5,CASSSGAWLDTEAFF
TRBJ2-5,TRBV20-1,CSARDPLAGGTWTQYF
TRBJ2-4,TRBV4-2,CASSQGHASGLLAKNIQYF
TRBJ2-1,TRBV14,CASSSNLNEEQFF
TRBJ1-5,TRBV4-2,CASTQGVNRPQHF
TRBJ2-3,TRBV12-3/TRBV12-4,CASRNGTSATDMQYF
TRBJ1-1,TRBV6-1,CASTAWVTGMNTEAFF